The rows below give T cell receptor beta chains drawn from one sample of a study of T cell clones after liver transplantation. Libraries were prepared by immunoSEQ multiplex PCR; TCRdb keeps only in-frame clonotypes and omits some of them. The sample consists of roughly 12,000 clones, around 74% of them appearing once. The source material was CD8+ T cells from blood, sampled at the 22-month timepoint. The origin of the receptors is a human patient who received a liver transplant. The T cells may come from the graft donor. Both conserved end residues are part of each CDR3. The order of the fields is V gene, J gene, CDR3 length, CDR3 protein.

>TRBV19|TRBJ2-7|14
CASSIGLAAYEQYF
>TRBV5-1|TRBJ2-3|15
CASSLAGKVGDTQYF
>TRBV4-3|TRBJ2-5|15
CASSQDLTGGETQYF
>TRBV19|TRBJ2-7|13
CASTGGAADEQYF
>TRBV9|TRBJ2-1|15
CASSVGGSANNEQFF
>TRBV28|TRBJ2-3|16
CASRVQTGDPTDTQYF
>TRBV10-3|TRBJ2-2|19
CAISGFGELAPSYTGELFF
>TRBV13|TRBJ1-4|15
CASSNRTGGNEKLFF
>TRBV6-6|TRBJ1-3|14
CASSYSDRGNTIYF
>TRBV4-3|TRBJ1-1|16
CASSQGRTGGYTEAFF
>TRBV19|TRBJ1-5|15
CASSIILTGVQPQHF
>TRBV29-1|TRBJ2-7|13
CSVEAGEGYEQYF
>TRBV10-3|TRBJ2-7|12
CAVGAGAHEQYF
>TRBV19|TRBJ2-7|14
CASSMGTGNYEQYF
>TRBV27|TRBJ1-4|14
CASSLSQGGEKLFF
>TRBV15|TRBJ2-7|14
CATRGGGSGYEQYF
>TRBV7-9|TRBJ2-5|14
CASSRTGAQETQYF
>TRBV28|TRBJ2-7|14
CASSLSGLGDEQYF
>TRBV27|TRBJ2-2|18
CASSLSVASGENTGELFF
>TRBV9|TRBJ2-3|16
CASSVSPRVNTDTQYF
>TRBV7-9|TRBJ2-7|16
CASSLAGGPPSYEQYF
>TRBV7-2|TRBJ2-7|11
CASSLGIEQYF
>TRBV6-1|TRBJ2-6|16
CASSASTGSGANVLTF
>TRBV9|TRBJ2-1|14
CASSASSGYNEQFF
>TRBV5-8|TRBJ2-1|17
CASSLAGAVLSYNEQFF
>TRBV5-8|TRBJ2-7|15
CASSLADSWGHEQYF
>TRBV5-4|TRBJ2-4|15
CASSWGPAGGDIQYF
>TRBV16|TRBJ1-2|15
CASSQGPTGDYGYTF
>TRBV5-1|TRBJ2-7|16
CASSLWGGSSSYEQYF